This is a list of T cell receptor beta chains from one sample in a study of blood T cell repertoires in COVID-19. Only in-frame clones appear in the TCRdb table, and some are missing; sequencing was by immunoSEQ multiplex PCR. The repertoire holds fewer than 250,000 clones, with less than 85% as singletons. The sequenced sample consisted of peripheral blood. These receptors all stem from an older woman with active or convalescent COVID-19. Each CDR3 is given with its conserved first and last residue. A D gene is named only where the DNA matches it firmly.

CDR3aa: CASSRLTGGDEQFF; j_gene: TRBJ2-1; d_gene: TRBD1; v_gene: TRBV4-1
CDR3aa: CASSRTGSYNEQFF; j_gene: TRBJ2-1; d_gene: TRBD1; v_gene: TRBV3-1/TRBV3-2
CDR3aa: CSASPGIPTDTQYF; j_gene: TRBJ2-3; d_gene: NA; v_gene: TRBV20-1
CDR3aa: CASTKQGADTQYF; j_gene: TRBJ2-3; d_gene: TRBD1; v_gene: TRBV28
CDR3aa: CASRGRDGITGELFF; j_gene: TRBJ2-2; d_gene: TRBD2; v_gene: TRBV6-5
CDR3aa: CASSQDRGLAGGSYEQYF; j_gene: TRBJ2-7; d_gene: TRBD2; v_gene: TRBV4-2
CDR3aa: CASSLQGDSGNTIYF; j_gene: TRBJ1-3; d_gene: TRBD1; v_gene: TRBV5-4
CDR3aa: CATSSRGTSYEQYF; j_gene: TRBJ2-7; d_gene: NA; v_gene: TRBV19
CDR3aa: CASSYDGQETQYF; j_gene: TRBJ2-5; d_gene: NA; v_gene: TRBV19
CDR3aa: CASSLTIFSAYNEQFF; j_gene: TRBJ2-1; d_gene: NA; v_gene: TRBV27
CDR3aa: CASSSTFSNQPQHF; j_gene: TRBJ1-5; d_gene: NA; v_gene: TRBV27
CDR3aa: CASKPYSGTGGTGELFF; j_gene: TRBJ2-2; d_gene: NA; v_gene: TRBV5-1
CDR3aa: CATSRDPGRGLYNEQFF; j_gene: TRBJ2-1; d_gene: TRBD2; v_gene: TRBV15
CDR3aa: CASSPTGISTDTQYF; j_gene: TRBJ2-3; d_gene: TRBD1; v_gene: TRBV7-7
CDR3aa: CSVSTGHTQYF; j_gene: TRBJ2-3; d_gene: NA; v_gene: TRBV20-1
CDR3aa: CASSAGFSGELFF; j_gene: TRBJ2-2; d_gene: NA; v_gene: TRBV10-1
CDR3aa: CATSDHKGEGYTF; j_gene: TRBJ1-2; d_gene: NA; v_gene: TRBV24-1
CDR3aa: CASSLAGGPVETQYF; j_gene: TRBJ2-5; d_gene: NA; v_gene: TRBV7-8
CDR3aa: CASSRRYRGFNEKLFF; j_gene: TRBJ1-4; d_gene: NA; v_gene: TRBV21-1
CDR3aa: CASSSWGGMTYNEQFF; j_gene: TRBJ2-1; d_gene: TRBD2; v_gene: TRBV5-1